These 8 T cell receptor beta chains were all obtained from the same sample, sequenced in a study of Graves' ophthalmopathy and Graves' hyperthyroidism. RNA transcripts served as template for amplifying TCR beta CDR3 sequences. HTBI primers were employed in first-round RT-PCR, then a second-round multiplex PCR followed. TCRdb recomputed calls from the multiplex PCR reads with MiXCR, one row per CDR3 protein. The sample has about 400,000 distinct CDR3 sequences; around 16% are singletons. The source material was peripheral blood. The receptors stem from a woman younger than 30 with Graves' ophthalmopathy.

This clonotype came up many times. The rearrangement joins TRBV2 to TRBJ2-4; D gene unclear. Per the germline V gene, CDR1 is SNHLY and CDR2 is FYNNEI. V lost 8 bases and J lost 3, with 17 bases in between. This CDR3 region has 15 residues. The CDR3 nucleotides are TGTGCCAGCCCAGATTTGGACGGCAACAAAAACATTCAGTACTTC. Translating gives CASPDLDGNKNIQYF.

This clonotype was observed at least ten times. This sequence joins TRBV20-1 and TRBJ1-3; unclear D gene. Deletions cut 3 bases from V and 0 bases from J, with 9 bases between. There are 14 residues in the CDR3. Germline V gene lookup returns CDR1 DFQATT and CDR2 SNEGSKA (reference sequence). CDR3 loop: CSASPVLSGNTIYF. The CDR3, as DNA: TGCAGTGCTAGTCCAGTGCTCTCTGGAAACACCATATATTTT.

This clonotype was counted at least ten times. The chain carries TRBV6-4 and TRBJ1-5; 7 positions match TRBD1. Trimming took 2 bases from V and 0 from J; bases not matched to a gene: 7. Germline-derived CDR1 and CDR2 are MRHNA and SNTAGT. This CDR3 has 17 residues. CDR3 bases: TGTGCCAGCAGTGACAGGGGCAGGGGGAATAGCAATCAGCCCCAGCATTTT. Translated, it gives CASSDRGRGNSNQPQHF.

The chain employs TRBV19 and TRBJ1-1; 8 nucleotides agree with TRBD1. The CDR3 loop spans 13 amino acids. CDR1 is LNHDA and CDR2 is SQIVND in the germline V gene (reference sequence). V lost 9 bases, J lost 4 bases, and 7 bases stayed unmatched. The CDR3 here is CASQDRGRTEAFF. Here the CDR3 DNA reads TGTGCCAGCCAAGACAGGGGTCGCACTGAAGCTTTCTTT.

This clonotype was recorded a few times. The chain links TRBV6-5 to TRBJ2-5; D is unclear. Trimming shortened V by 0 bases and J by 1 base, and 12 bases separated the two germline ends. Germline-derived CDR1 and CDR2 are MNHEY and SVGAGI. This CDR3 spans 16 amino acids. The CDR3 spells CASSYSTQAPQETQYF. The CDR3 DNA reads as TGTGCCAGCAGTTACTCGACCCAGGCCCCCCAAGAGACCCAGTACTTC.

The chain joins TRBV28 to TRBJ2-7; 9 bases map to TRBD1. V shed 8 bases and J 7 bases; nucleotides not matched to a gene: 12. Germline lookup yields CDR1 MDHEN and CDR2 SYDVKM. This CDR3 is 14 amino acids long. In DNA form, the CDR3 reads TGTGCCAGCGGCTCACAACAGGGGGCGCTTGAGCAGTACTTC. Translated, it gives CASGSQQGALEQYF.

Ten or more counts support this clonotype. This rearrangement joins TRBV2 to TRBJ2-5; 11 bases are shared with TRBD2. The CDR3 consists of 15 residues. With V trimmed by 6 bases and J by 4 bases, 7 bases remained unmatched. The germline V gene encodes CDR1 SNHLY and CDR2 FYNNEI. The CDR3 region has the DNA TGTGCCAGCAGGGATAGCGGGGGGGCCGGAGAGACCCAGTACTTC. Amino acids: CASRDSGGAGETQYF. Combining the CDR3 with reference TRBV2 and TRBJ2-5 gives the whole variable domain EPEVTQTPSHQVTQMGQEVILRCVPISNHLYFYWYRQILGQKVEFLVSFYNNEISEKSEIFDDQFSVERPDGSNFTLKIRSTKLEDSAMYFCASRDSGGAGETQYFGPGTRLLVL.

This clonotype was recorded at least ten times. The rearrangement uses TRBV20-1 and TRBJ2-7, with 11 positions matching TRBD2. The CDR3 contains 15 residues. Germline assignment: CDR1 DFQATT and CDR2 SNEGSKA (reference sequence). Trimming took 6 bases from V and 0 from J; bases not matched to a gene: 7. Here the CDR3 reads CSARGLAVSSYEQYF. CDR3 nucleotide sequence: TGCAGTGCCCGGGGACTAGCGGTTAGCTCCTACGAGCAGTACTTC.